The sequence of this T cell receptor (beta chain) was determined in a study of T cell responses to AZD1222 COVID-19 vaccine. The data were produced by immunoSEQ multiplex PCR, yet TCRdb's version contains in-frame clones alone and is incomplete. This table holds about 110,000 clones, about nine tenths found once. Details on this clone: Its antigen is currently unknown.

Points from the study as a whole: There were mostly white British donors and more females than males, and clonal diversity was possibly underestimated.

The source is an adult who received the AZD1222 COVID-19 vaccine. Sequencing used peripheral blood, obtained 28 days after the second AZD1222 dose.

The CDR3 sequence: CASSAQRNYGYTF. CDR3 nucleotides: TGTGCCAGCAGCGCCCAAAGGAACTATGGCTACACCTTC. The chain uses TRBV5-8 and TRBJ1-2; no definite D call. The length of the CDR3 is 13 residues. The germline V and J ends were trimmed by 4 bases and 2 bases, with 9 bases remaining between them. Germline lookup yields CDR1 SGHTS and CDR2 YDEGEE.